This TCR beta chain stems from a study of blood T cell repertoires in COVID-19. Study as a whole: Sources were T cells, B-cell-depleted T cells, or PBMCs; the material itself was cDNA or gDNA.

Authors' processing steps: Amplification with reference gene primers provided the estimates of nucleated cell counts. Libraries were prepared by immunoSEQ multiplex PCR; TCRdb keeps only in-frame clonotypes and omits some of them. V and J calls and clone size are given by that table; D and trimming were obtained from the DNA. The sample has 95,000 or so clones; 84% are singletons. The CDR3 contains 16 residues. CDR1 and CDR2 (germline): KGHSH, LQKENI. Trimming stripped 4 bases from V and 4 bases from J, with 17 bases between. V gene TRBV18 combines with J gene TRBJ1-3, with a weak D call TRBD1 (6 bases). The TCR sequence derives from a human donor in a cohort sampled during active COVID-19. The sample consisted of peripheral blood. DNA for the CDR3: TGTGCCAGCTCACGCAACGCCTGGGGGCCCGGAAACACCATATATTTT. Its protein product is CASSRNAWGPGNTIYF.